This T cell receptor beta chain was captured by sequencing in a study of blood T cell repertoires in COVID-19. Study at large: Italy, Spain and the United States were the sources of the convalescent and acute COVID-19 samples. T cells, B-cell-depleted T cells, or PBMCs provided the cDNA or gDNA that served as material.

In the original processing: Reference gene primer amplification gave estimated nucleated cell counts. The data were produced by immunoSEQ multiplex PCR, yet TCRdb's version contains in-frame clones alone and is incomplete. V and J calls and clone size are those listed in that table; D and trimming were worked out from the DNA. In the table there are some 96,000 clones, roughly 80% of which are singletons. J gave up 2 bases and V 9 bases, and 1 base lay outside the gene matches. Germline assignment: CDR1 LNHDA and CDR2 SQIVND (reference sequence). This CDR3 contains 12 residues. Sample: peripheral blood. This receptor was identified in a human donor in a cohort sampled during active COVID-19. The chain has TRBV19 and TRBJ2-7; 10 bases are a match to TRBD1. CDR3 loop: CASGTGAYEQYF. The CDR3 DNA sequence: TGTGCCAGCGGGACAGGGGCCTACGAGCAGTACTTC.